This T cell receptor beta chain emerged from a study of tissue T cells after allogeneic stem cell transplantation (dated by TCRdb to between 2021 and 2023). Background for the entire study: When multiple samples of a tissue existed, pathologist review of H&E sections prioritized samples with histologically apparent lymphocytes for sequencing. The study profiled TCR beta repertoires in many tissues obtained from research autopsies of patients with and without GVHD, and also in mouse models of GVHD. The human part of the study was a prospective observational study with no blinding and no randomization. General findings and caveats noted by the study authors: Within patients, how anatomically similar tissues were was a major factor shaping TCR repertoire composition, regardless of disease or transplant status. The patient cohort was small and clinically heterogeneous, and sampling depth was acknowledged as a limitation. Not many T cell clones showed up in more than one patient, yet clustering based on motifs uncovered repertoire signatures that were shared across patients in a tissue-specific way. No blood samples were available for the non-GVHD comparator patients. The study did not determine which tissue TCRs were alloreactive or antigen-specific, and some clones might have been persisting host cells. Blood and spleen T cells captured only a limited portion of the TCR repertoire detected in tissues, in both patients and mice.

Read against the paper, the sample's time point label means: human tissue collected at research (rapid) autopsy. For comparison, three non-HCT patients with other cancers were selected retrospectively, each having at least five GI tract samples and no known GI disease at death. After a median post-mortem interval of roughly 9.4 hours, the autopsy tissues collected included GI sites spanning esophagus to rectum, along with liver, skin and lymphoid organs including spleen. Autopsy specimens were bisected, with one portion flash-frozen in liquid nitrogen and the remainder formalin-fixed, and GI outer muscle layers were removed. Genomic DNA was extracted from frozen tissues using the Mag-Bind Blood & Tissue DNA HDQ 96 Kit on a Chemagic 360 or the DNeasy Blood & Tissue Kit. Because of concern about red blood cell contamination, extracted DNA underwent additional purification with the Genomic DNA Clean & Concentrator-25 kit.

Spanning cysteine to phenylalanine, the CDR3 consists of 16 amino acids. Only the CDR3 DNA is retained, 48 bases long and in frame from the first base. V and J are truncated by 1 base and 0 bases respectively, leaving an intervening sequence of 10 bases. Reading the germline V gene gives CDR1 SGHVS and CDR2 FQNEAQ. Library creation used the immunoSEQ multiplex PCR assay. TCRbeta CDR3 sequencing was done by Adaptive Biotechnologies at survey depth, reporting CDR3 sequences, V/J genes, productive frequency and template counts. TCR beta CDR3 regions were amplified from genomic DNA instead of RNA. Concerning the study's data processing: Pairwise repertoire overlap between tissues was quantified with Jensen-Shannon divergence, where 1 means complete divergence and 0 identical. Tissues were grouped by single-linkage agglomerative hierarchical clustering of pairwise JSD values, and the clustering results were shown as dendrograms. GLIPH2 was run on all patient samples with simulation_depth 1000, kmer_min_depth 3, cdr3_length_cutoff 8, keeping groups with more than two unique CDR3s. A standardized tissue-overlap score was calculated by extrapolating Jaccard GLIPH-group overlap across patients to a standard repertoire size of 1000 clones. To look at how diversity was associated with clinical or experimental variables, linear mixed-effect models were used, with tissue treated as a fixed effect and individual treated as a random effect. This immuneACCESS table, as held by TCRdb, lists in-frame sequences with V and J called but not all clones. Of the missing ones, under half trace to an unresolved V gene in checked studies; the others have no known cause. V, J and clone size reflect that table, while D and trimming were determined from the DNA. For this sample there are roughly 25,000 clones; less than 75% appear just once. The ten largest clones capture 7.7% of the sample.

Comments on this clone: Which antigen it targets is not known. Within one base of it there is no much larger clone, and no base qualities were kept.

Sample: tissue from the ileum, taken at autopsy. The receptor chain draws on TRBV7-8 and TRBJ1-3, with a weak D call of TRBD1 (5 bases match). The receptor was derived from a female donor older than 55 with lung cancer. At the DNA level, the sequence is TGTGCCAGCAGCTTAGAGAGGGGAATCTCTGGAAACACCATATATTTT. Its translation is CASSLERGISGNTIYF.